This TCR beta chain was documented in a study of blood T cell repertoires in COVID-19. The CDR3 is made up of 16 amino acids. The V and J ends lost 0 bases and 4 bases respectively, with 16 bases between them. In germline, CDR1 is SGHRS, CDR2 YFSETQ. Sequencing was performed with immunoSEQ multiplex PCR; in TCRdb, only in-frame clones are kept and a portion is missing. The table lists 150,000 to 200,000 clones, over 80% of them singletons. This chain connects TRBV5-1 to TRBJ1-2, with D perhaps TRBD1 (6 bases). The origin of this receptor is a woman aged 65 to 85 with acute or convalescent COVID-19. The sample taken for sequencing was peripheral blood. CDR3 sequence reads: CASSLGQGIYLYGYTF. CDR3 DNA: TGCGCCAGCAGCTTGGGGCAGGGGATTTATCTCTATGGCTACACCTTC.